This TCR beta chain came from a study of blood T cell repertoires in COVID-19. The CDR3 spans 16 residues. With 0 bases removed from V and 6 bases from J, the gap between germline ends came to 17 bases. Looked up from germline, CDR1 is KGHSH and CDR2 is LQKENI. In the authors' methods: Using reference gene primer amplification, nucleated cell counts were estimated. Using immunoSEQ multiplex PCR, the repertoire was profiled, and TCRdb retains in-frame clones only, with some absent. The V and J calls and clone size were taken over from that table, and D and trimming were inferred from the DNA. The sample yields 150,000 to 200,000 clones, approximately 84% seen once.

Sequenced input: PBMCs or T cells enriched from blood (not recorded which). The gene calls are TRBV18 and TRBJ2-5, with D possibly TRBD1 on 5 matching bases. This sequence originates from a woman aged 40 to 55 with acute COVID-19. CDR3 sequence: CASSPPQLEGEKTQYF. Written as DNA, the CDR3 is TGTGCCAGCTCACCACCTCAGTTAGAAGGGGAAAAGACCCAGTACTTC.